These 24 T cell receptor beta chains came from one sample sequenced in a study of blood T cell repertoires in COVID-19. The repertoire was sequenced with immunoSEQ multiplex PCR; TCRdb's copy has only in-frame clones and lacks some. Altogether 100,000 to 150,000 clones are present, about 85% being singletons, with the ten largest covering 2.5% to 3.5%. Sequencing input: peripheral blood. The receptors originated from a woman older than 75 with COVID-19, enrolled during active disease.

The V and J genes are TRBV7-2 and TRBJ1-1; D call uncertain. Germline V gives CDR1 SGHTA, CDR2 FQGNSA. Trimming left V 6 bases short and J 1 base short, with 9 bases between. This CDR3 region has 13 residues. Written as DNA, the CDR3 is TGTGCCAGCAGTAAGCAGCGGAACACTGAAGCTTTCTTT. Residues: CASSKQRNTEAFF.

This rearrangement joins TRBV9 to TRBJ1-4; 9 bases match TRBD1. CDR3 size: 15 residues. V shed 3 bases, J shed 5 bases, and the junction held 5 bases outside the gene matches. Germline values: CDR1 SGDLS, CDR2 YYNGEE. The DNA for the CDR3 is TGTGCCAGCAGCGGTGCGACAGGGGGGAATGAAAAACTGTTTTTT. Translating gives CASSGATGGNEKLFF.

The table lists this clone with many counts. The V gene is TRBV28, the J gene TRBJ1-5; D gene uncertain. V dropped 3 bases and J dropped 1 base, with 4 bases sitting between them. The CDR3 is 13 residues long. Germline values: CDR1 MDHEN, CDR2 SYDVKM. This CDR3 is CASSFGSNQPQHF. CDR3 coding DNA: TGTGCCAGCAGTTTCGGGAGCAATCAGCCCCAGCATTTT. Based on the CDR3 plus reference TRBV28 and TRBJ1-5, the full variable domain is DVKVTQSSRYLVKRTGEKVFLECVQDMDHENMFWYRQDPGLGLRLIYFSYDVKMKEKGDIPEGYSVSREKKERFSLILESASTNQTSMYLCASSFGSNQPQHFGDGTRLSIL.

The chain is built from TRBV3-1 (or the pseudogene TRBV3-2) and TRBJ1-1; D is undetermined. V was shortened by 0 bases and J by 10 bases, with 15 bases between the two germline ends. The V gene's germline CDR1 is LGHDT and CDR2 YNNKEL (reference sequence). CDR3 length: 14 residues. DNA of the CDR3: TGTGCCAGCAGCCAAGATTCGGAGGGTTTAGTAGCTTTCTTT. It is translated as CASSQDSEGLVAFF.

This clone has just a few counts. The chain uses TRBV28 and TRBJ1-1, with D hard to call. Germline CDR1 reads MDHEN; CDR2 reads SYDVKM. This CDR3 spans 13 amino acids. Trimming left V 7 bases short and J 1 base short, with 10 bases between. The CDR3 DNA follows: TGTGCCAGCAAGGACTCTGGGAACACTGAAGCTTTCTTT. It yields the protein CASKDSGNTEAFF.

The CDR3 here is CASSFNDRGEAFF. DNA of the CDR3: TGTGCCAGCAGCTTTAACGACAGGGGTGAAGCTTTCTTT. This chain links TRBV5-5 with TRBJ1-1, with 8 bases matching TRBD1. V was pared by 2 bases and J by 7 bases, with 4 bases of the junction left unmatched. Germline V gene sequence: CDR1 SGHKS, CDR2 YYEKEE (reference sequence). The CDR3 is 13 amino acids.

This chain uses TRBV5-1 with TRBJ2-2, with TRBD1 as a possible D gene (5 bases). The CDR3 consists of 13 residues. Per the germline V gene, CDR1 is SGHRS and CDR2 is YFSETQ. The V end was cut by 3 bases, the J end by 6 bases, with 9 bases between. This chain's CDR3 is CASSSTEAGELFF. DNA for the CDR3: TGCGCCAGCAGCTCGACAGAGGCCGGGGAGCTGTTTTTT.

V usage is TRBV29-1 and J usage is TRBJ2-1, with 8 bases aligning to TRBD2. The CDR3 runs to 14 residues. With 6 bases clipped from V and 3 bases from J, the junction kept 7 bases outside the gene matches. Looked up from germline, CDR1 is SQVTM and CDR2 is ANQGSEA. CDR3 DNA sequence: TGCAGCGTATCGGCCGGGACTAGCTACAATGAGCAGTTCTTC. Protein product: CSVSAGTSYNEQFF.

The rearrangement uses TRBV6-5 and TRBJ2-7; 8 positions agree with TRBD1. Germline CDR1 MNHEY, CDR2 SVGAGI. The junction had 3 bases not matched to a gene; V was cut back by 2 bases and J by 3 bases. This CDR3 contains 14 residues. This chain's CDR3 is CASSYTGTGYEQYF. The CDR3 DNA reads TGTGCCAGCAGTTACACCGGGACAGGCTACGAGCAGTACTTC.

The J gene is TRBJ1-3, the V gene TRBV19; TRBD1 matches at 7 bases. CDR3 size: 17 residues. The germline V gene has CDR1 LNHDA and CDR2 SQIVND (reference sequence). J lost 0 bases, V lost 4 bases, and 9 bases had no gene match. CDR3 sequence reads: CASSTGTVRGSGNTIYF. CDR3 DNA: TGTGCCAGTAGTACCGGGACAGTTCGAGGCTCTGGAAACACCATATATTTT.

The gene calls are TRBV19 and TRBJ2-3; possible D gene TRBD1, 6 bases. The V end was cut by 6 bases, the J end by 2 bases, with 9 bases between. The CDR3 length is 13 residues. Germline V lookup: CDR1 LNHDA, CDR2 SQIVND (reference sequence). In DNA, the CDR3 is TGTGCCAGTAGCGGACAGATCACAGATACGCAGTATTTT. It is translated as CASSGQITDTQYF.

This chain's CDR3 is CASSLDPGVDEQFF. Here the CDR3 DNA reads TGCGCCAGCAGCTTGGATCCAGGGGTCGATGAGCAGTTCTTC. This rearrangement joins TRBV5-1 to TRBJ2-1; D may be TRBD1 (6 bases). V lost 0 bases, J lost 8 bases, and 12 bases lay in between. CDR1 is SGHRS and CDR2 is YFSETQ in the germline V gene. The CDR3 is 14 amino acids. Full variable domain (rest looked up from reference TRBV5-1 and TRBJ2-1): KAGVTQTPRYLIKTRGQQVTLSCSPISGHRSVSWYQQTPGQGLQFLFEYFSETQRNKGNFPGRFSGRQFSNSRSEMNVSTLELGDSALYLCASSLDPGVDEQFFGPGTRLTVL.

This chain joins TRBV18 and TRBJ1-2; 9 nucleotides agree with TRBD1. The CDR3 has 15 residues. With V trimmed by 0 bases and J by 8 bases, 7 bases remained unmatched. Germline V CDR1 and CDR2: KGHSH, LQKENI. The CDR3 here is CASSPPGRTGDGYTF. CDR3 nucleotide sequence: TGTGCCAGCTCACCACCCGGACGGACAGGGGACGGCTACACCTTC.

V is TRBV7-9 and J is TRBJ2-2; tentatively, D is TRBD1 (5 bases). Germline V gene lookup returns CDR1 SEHNR and CDR2 FQNEAQ (reference sequence). Trimming cost V 4 bases and J 8 bases, with 11 bases left between them. The CDR3 is made up of 13 amino acids. In DNA form, the CDR3 reads TGTGCCAGCAGCTCTCAGGGTACTGGGGAGCTGTTTTTT. It specifies CASSSQGTGELFF.

CDR3 protein: CASSPGGGYTF. As DNA, the CDR3 is TGTGCCAGCAGTCCCGGGGGAGGCTACACCTTC. The J gene is TRBJ1-2, the V gene TRBV6-5; a weak D match, TRBD1 (5 bases). Germline CDR1 is MNHEY and CDR2 is SVGAGI. This CDR3 has 11 amino acids. The V end lost 5 bases, the J end lost 8 bases, and 9 bases lay between the germline ends.

The CDR3, as DNA: TGTGCCAGCAGCCCTCGTTCCGGGACAGGGTACGGCTACACCTTC. Its translation is CASSPRSGTGYGYTF. The chain uses TRBV7-2 and TRBJ1-2; 9 bases are shared with TRBD1. In germline, CDR1 is SGHTA, CDR2 FQGNSA. V shed 5 bases and J 8 bases; nucleotides not matched to a gene: 12. This CDR3 spans 15 amino acids.

This clone has a single count. This chain connects TRBV2 to TRBJ1-3; D uncertain. CDR1 and CDR2 from the germline V gene are SNHLY and FYNNEI. V was trimmed by 7 bases and J by 4 bases, leaving 11 bases between them. This CDR3 is 13 amino acids long. DNA of the CDR3: TGTGCCAGCACTGCGGGGATGGGAAACACCATATATTTT. Its protein is CASTAGMGNTIYF.

The CDR3 DNA reads as TGTGCCAGCAGCTCGGGACTAGCGGGAGGGACCTACAATGAGCAGTTCTTC. Residues: CASSSGLAGGTYNEQFF. The V call is TRBV7-2, the J call TRBJ2-1, with 16 bases identical to TRBD2. V was pared by 4 bases and J by 2 bases, with 2 bases of the junction left unmatched. Germline assignment: CDR1 SGHTA and CDR2 FQGNSA. This CDR3 is 17 amino acids long.

As concerns this clone: One end of the junction varies from germline; a read error may be responsible. The rearrangement joins TRBV19 to TRBJ1-5; 9 positions agree with TRBD1. This CDR3 comprises 16 residues. Germline-derived CDR1 and CDR2 are LNHDA and SQIVND (reference sequence). Written as DNA, the CDR3 is TGTGCCAGTAGTAACTCCCCGGGACAGGGCAACCAGCCCCAGCATTTT. Amino acids: CASSNSPGQGNQPQHF.

This clone was observed a single time. The chain is built from TRBV15 and TRBJ1-5, with D maybe TRBD1 (6 bases). The CDR3 has 13 amino acids. Trimming left V 1 base short and J 7 bases short, with 8 bases between. CDR1 and CDR2 (germline): LNHNV, YYDKDF (reference sequence). CDR3 protein: CATSRGQGQPQHF. For the CDR3, the DNA is TGTGCCACCAGCAGAGGGCAGGGGCAGCCCCAGCATTTT.

This chain connects TRBV4-2 to TRBJ2-3; D gene unclear. Looked up from germline, CDR1 is LGHNA and CDR2 is YNFKEQ. V gave up 0 bases and J gave up 0 bases, with 10 bases separating them. The CDR3 loop spans 16 amino acids. CDR3 nucleotides: TGTGCCAGCAGCCAAGATCTAAGACACAGCACAGATACGCAGTATTTT. Its protein is CASSQDLRHSTDTQYF.

The V and J genes are TRBV7-9 and TRBJ1-2; D uncertain. This CDR3 is built from 14 residues. CDR1 is SEHNR, CDR2 FQNEAQ, per germline (reference sequence). V was shortened by 2 bases and J by 4 bases, with 11 bases between the two germline ends. CDR3 amino acids: CASSLPFRGYGYTF. CDR3 nucleotides: TGTGCCAGCAGCTTACCTTTCCGGGGCTATGGCTACACCTTC.

The J gene is TRBJ2-7, the V gene TRBV2, with D uncertain. CDR3 length: 11 residues. V was clipped by 3 bases and J by 6 bases, with 6 bases between them. Germline V gene lookup returns CDR1 SNHLY and CDR2 FYNNEI. CDR3 nucleotides: TGTGCCAGCAGTGATTCCCTCGAGCAGTACTTC. It translates to CASSDSLEQYF.

This clone was detected only a few times. The J gene is TRBJ2-7, the V gene TRBV18, with D uncertain. The CDR3 runs 12 residues. Per the germline V gene, CDR1 is KGHSH and CDR2 is LQKENI. The V end lost 3 bases, the J end lost 5 bases, and 8 bases lay between the germline ends. CDR3 nucleotides: TGTGCCAGCTCACCGGAGAGTCACGAGCAGTACTTC. Translated, it gives CASSPESHEQYF.